One sample yielded the 25 T cell receptor beta chains listed below, sequenced in a study of cytomegalovirus exposure and HLA in healthy donors. PCR used 60 Vbeta primers and 13 Jbeta primers. Sequencing used immunoSEQ multiplex PCR; TCRdb keeps in-frame clones, though not all of them. Of 100,000 to 150,000 clones listed, about 75% are singletons. The sequenced sample was PBMCs. The receptors come from a woman aged 40 to 55 in good health and CMV-seropositive.

V gene TRBV4-2 combines with J gene TRBJ2-1; maybe TRBD2 (7 bases). There are 17 residues in the CDR3. Trimming stripped 4 bases from V and 5 bases from J, with 21 bases between. The germline CDR1 and CDR2 sequences are LGHNA and YNFKEQ. This chain's CDR3 is CASSRGGFSSPDNEQFF. CDR3 DNA sequence: TGTGCCAGCAGCCGCGGGGGCTTTTCGTCCCCCGACAATGAGCAGTTCTTC.

There are a few counts of this clone. The V and J genes are TRBV6-6 and TRBJ2-1; TRBD2 agrees at 12 bases. The J segment lost 4 bases and the V segment lost 7 bases, leaving 8 bases of the junction unmatched. The CDR3 spans 16 residues. Germline V gives CDR1 MNHNY, CDR2 SVGAGI (reference sequence). The CDR3 DNA reads as TGTGCCAGCACCGGCCTAGCGGGAGGGCCATACAATGAGCAGTTCTTC. Translated: CASTGLAGGPYNEQFF.

V usage is TRBV10-3 and J usage is TRBJ2-7; 8 nucleotides align to TRBD1. Germline CDR1 is ENHRY and CDR2 is SYGVKD. The junction had 13 bases not matched to a gene; V was cut back by 10 bases and J by 5 bases. The length of the CDR3 is 14 residues. For the CDR3, the DNA is TGTGCCACCCAGGTGGGACAGGTCCGCCACGAGCAGTACTTC. Its protein is CATQVGQVRHEQYF.

This clone was observed once. The chain combines TRBV4-3 with TRBJ1-2, with 8 bases fitting TRBD1. The CDR3 runs to 14 residues. Germline V gene data show CDR1 as LGHNA and CDR2 as YSLEER. V trimming: 4 bases; J trimming: 4 bases; junction bases outside the gene matches: 5. CDR3 loop: CASSPDRVRYGYTF. The CDR3, as DNA: TGCGCCAGCAGCCCGGACAGGGTTCGCTATGGCTACACCTTC.

V usage is TRBV10-1 and J usage is TRBJ2-3, with D uncertain. V was trimmed by 10 bases and J by 1 base, leaving 12 bases between them. The CDR3 sequence is 13 residues long. Looked up from germline, CDR1 is WNHNN and CDR2 is SYGVQD (reference sequence). CDR3 amino acids: CATICTCTDTQYF. DNA for the CDR3: TGCGCCACCATCTGCACTTGCACAGATACGCAGTATTTT.

This rearrangement joins TRBV7-8 to TRBJ1-1; D is uncertain. The CDR3 contains 13 residues. Germline CDR1 and CDR2: SGHVS and FQNEAQ. Deletions cut 5 bases from V and 1 base from J, with 8 bases between. In nucleotides, the CDR3 is TGTGCCAGCAGCAAACAAGAGAACACTGAAGCTTTCTTT. Its protein is CASSKQENTEAFF. Supplemented by reference TRBV7-8 and TRBJ1-1, the full variable domain reads GAGVSQSPRYKVAKRGQDVALRCDPISGHVSLFWYQQALGQGPEFLTYFQNEAQLDKSGLPSDRFFAERPEGSVSTLKIQRTQQEDSAVYLCASSKQENTEAFFGQGTRLTVV.

This chain connects TRBV7-2 to TRBJ2-7; weak D call: TRBD1 (6 bases). Between the trimmed V and J ends, which lost 3 bases and 3 bases, there was a span of 12 bases. This CDR3 spans 14 amino acids. In germline, CDR1 is SGHTA, CDR2 FQGNSA. CDR3 region: CASSFDRQGYEQYF. The DNA of the CDR3 is TGTGCCAGCAGCTTCGACAGGCAGGGCTACGAGCAGTACTTC.

Comments on this clone: Other DNA sequences within the sample encode an identical CDR3. The chain carries TRBV30 and TRBJ2-7, with TRBD1 as a possible D gene (6 bases). With 2 bases removed from V and 3 bases from J, the gap between germline ends came to 20 bases. The CDR3 covers 16 residues. Germline V lookup: CDR1 GTSNPN, CDR2 SVGIG (reference sequence). In DNA form, the CDR3 reads TGTGCCTGGAGTCCACCCTACCGGGACACGAGCTACGAGCAGTACTTC. Protein: CAWSPPYRDTSYEQYF.

The genes are TRBV6-1 and TRBJ1-6; D remains ambiguous. Trimming removed 4 bases at V and 7 bases at J, with 11 bases between. The germline V gene has CDR1 MNHNS and CDR2 SASEGT. CDR3 length: 14 residues. The chain's CDR3 is CASSGAPGNSPLHF. The DNA for the CDR3 is TGTGCCAGCAGTGGAGCCCCGGGGAATTCACCCCTCCACTTT.

The V gene is TRBV7-8, the J gene TRBJ1-4; possible D gene TRBD1, 6 bases. The germline CDR1 and CDR2 sequences are SGHVS and FQNEAQ. The V end was cut by 1 base, the J end by 5 bases, with 8 bases between. This CDR3 comprises 14 residues. The CDR3 protein is CASSLDRVNEKLFF. DNA of the CDR3: TGTGCCAGCAGCTTAGACAGGGTGAATGAAAAACTGTTTTTT.

The chain couples TRBV9 to TRBJ2-7; D possibly corresponds to TRBD1 (5 bases). Trimming took off 0 bases at V and 4 bases at J, with 8 bases between the two ends. The CDR3 totals 13 residues. Germline assignment: CDR1 SGDLS and CDR2 YYNGEE. The CDR3 bases are TGTGCCAGCAGCGTAGGTCCAGGGTACGAGCAGTACTTC. Its translation is CASSVGPGYEQYF.

The V gene is TRBV5-4, the J gene TRBJ2-1; D not resolved. The V gene's germline CDR1 is SGHNT and CDR2 YYREEE (reference sequence). Trimming cost V 0 bases and J 2 bases, with 12 bases left between them. This CDR3 spans 16 amino acids. CDR3: CASSLDRSSTYNEQFF. For the CDR3, the DNA is TGTGCCAGCAGCTTGGACCGGAGCTCAACCTACAATGAGCAGTTCTTC.

CDR3 nucleotide sequence: TGCGCCAGCAGCTGGGGCTCGGGCGATAATTCACCCCTCCACTTT. Translating gives CASSWGSGDNSPLHF. V is TRBV5-1 and J is TRBJ1-6, with D possibly matching TRBD1 (5 bases). Germline V gene lookup returns CDR1 SGHRS and CDR2 YFSETQ. The CDR3 totals 15 residues. The V and J ends lost 3 bases and 5 bases respectively, with 12 bases between them.

This rearrangement joins TRBV12-5 to TRBJ1-1, with 7 nucleotides matching TRBD1. In germline, CDR1 is LGHNT, CDR2 FRNRAP. V was clipped by 6 bases and J by 10 bases; unmatched bases: 17. CDR3 length: 15 amino acids. Written as DNA, the CDR3 is TGTGCTAGTGGCGATTTCGACAGGGTGGGCGATGGAGCTTTCTTT. Amino acid sequence: CASGDFDRVGDGAFF.

The chain has TRBV4-2 and TRBJ1-1, with TRBD1 identical over 8 bases. The CDR3 runs 14 residues. Trimming cost V 5 bases and J 1 base; bases outside gene matches: 3. In germline, CDR1 is LGHNA, CDR2 YNFKEQ. CDR3 sequence reads: CASSTGQENTEAFF. The CDR3 nucleotides are TGTGCCAGCAGCACGGGACAGGAGAACACTGAAGCTTTCTTT.

This clone was seen a few times. This chain links TRBV2 with TRBJ2-1; D perhaps matches TRBD2 (5 bases). The V and J ends lost 7 bases and 10 bases respectively, with 17 bases between them. This CDR3 comprises 13 residues. Germline V gene sequence: CDR1 SNHLY, CDR2 FYNNEI. Here the CDR3 DNA reads TGTGCCAGCAACCCCCTCGGCTTAGCGGAGCAGTTCTTC. Residues: CASNPLGLAEQFF.

The chain couples TRBV4-2 to TRBJ2-5; 10 bases map to TRBD1. CDR1 and CDR2 (germline): LGHNA, YNFKEQ. The CDR3 covers 13 residues. V shed 4 bases, J shed 5 bases, and the junction held 1 base outside the gene matches. The CDR3 region has the DNA TGTGCCAGCAGCCCGGGACAGGGGGAGACCCAGTACTTC. Its protein product is CASSPGQGETQYF.

In DNA, the CDR3 is TGTGCCAGCAGTGCAACCACAGGGAATTCACCCCTCCACTTT. Its protein is CASSATTGNSPLHF. This rearrangement joins TRBV6-5 to TRBJ1-6, with TRBD1 as a possible D gene (6 bases). V dropped 5 bases and J dropped 7 bases, with 12 bases sitting between them. The CDR3 extends over 14 amino acids. Germline V gives CDR1 MNHEY, CDR2 SVGAGI.

V gene TRBV7-9 combines with J gene TRBJ1-6; D ambiguous. Germline V gene lookup returns CDR1 SEHNR and CDR2 FQNEAQ (reference sequence). The CDR3 covers 16 residues. Trimming shortened V by 1 base and J by 3 bases, and 10 bases separated the two germline ends. CDR3 residues: CASSLVWQNYNSPLHF. CDR3 coding DNA: TGTGCCAGCAGCTTAGTCTGGCAGAACTATAATTCACCCCTCCACTTT.

J is TRBJ2-1 and V is TRBV4-3; 7 bases are a match to TRBD2. This CDR3 region has 17 residues. V shed 0 bases, J shed 6 bases, and the junction held 11 bases outside the gene matches. Germline lookup yields CDR1 LGHNA and CDR2 YSLEER. The CDR3 DNA follows: TGCGCCAGCAGCCAAGATTCTGCGGGAGCGGGAATCAATGAGCAGTTCTTC. Translated: CASSQDSAGAGINEQFF.

As concerns this clone: A read error may produce the germline difference seen at one junction end. The chain uses TRBV7-8 and TRBJ1-5; no reliable D call. Germline V gene sequence: CDR1 SGHVS, CDR2 FQNEAQ. The CDR3 loop spans 14 amino acids. The CDR3 DNA reads TGTGCCAGCAGCCTAGCCCTTGGCAATCAGCCCCAGCATTTT. Protein: CASSLALGNQPQHF. Looking up the rest from reference TRBV7-8 and TRBJ1-5 gives the full variable domain: GAGVSQSPRYKVAKRGQDVALRCDPISGHVSLFWYQQALGQGPEFLTYFQNEAQLDKSGLPSDRFFAERPEGSVSTLKIQRTQQEDSAVYLCASSLALGNQPQHFGDGTRLSIL.

V and J are TRBV5-1 and TRBJ2-7; 7 bases map to TRBD1. Looked up from germline, CDR1 is SGHRS and CDR2 is YFSETQ. Trimming at V came to 4 bases and at J to 0 bases, leaving 4 bases not matched to a gene. This CDR3 region has 14 residues. The CDR3 is CASSPGTASYEQYF. CDR3 bases: TGCGCCAGCAGCCCCGGGACAGCCTCCTACGAGCAGTACTTC.

The genes are TRBV7-9 and TRBJ1-1, with 8 bases matching TRBD1. In germline, CDR1 is SEHNR, CDR2 FQNEAQ (reference sequence). J lost 4 bases, V lost 5 bases, and 3 bases had no gene match. The CDR3 covers 13 residues. CDR3 nucleotides: TGTGCCAGCAGCGCAACAGGGGGCACTGAAGCTTTCTTT. This translates into CASSATGGTEAFF.

This clone is a singleton in its sample. In DNA, the CDR3 is TGTGCCAGCAGCTCCGGACAGCTAGAGACCCAGTACTTC. It translates to CASSSGQLETQYF. The gene calls are TRBV7-3 and TRBJ2-5; the D gene is possibly TRBD1 (6 bases). CDR3 size: 13 residues. Germline V gene lookup returns CDR1 SGHTA and CDR2 FQGTGA. V lost 4 bases, J lost 4 bases, and 10 bases lay in between.

This chain links TRBV4-3 with TRBJ2-3; 8 nucleotides align to TRBD2. With 0 bases clipped from V and 2 bases from J, the junction kept 10 bases outside the gene matches. This CDR3 comprises 18 residues. The germline V gene encodes CDR1 LGHNA and CDR2 YSLEER. Here the CDR3 DNA reads TGCGCCAGCAGCCAAGATGGGTCGGCGGGGGGATACACAGATACGCAGTATTTT. Its protein product is CASSQDGSAGGYTDTQYF.